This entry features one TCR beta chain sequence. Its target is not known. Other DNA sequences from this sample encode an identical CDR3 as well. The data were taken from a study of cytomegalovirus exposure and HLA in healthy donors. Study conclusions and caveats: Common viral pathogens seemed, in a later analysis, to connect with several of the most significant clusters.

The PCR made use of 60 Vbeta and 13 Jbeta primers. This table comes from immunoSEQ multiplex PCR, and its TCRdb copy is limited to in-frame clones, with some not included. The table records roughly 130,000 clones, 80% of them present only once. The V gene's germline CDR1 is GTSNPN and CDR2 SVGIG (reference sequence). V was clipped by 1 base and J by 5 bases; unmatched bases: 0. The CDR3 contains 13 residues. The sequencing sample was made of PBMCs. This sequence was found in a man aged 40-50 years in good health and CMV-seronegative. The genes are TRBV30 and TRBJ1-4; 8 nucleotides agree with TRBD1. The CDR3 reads CAWSGQGNEKLFF. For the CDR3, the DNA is TGTGCCTGGAGTGGACAGGGGAATGAAAAACTGTTTTTT.